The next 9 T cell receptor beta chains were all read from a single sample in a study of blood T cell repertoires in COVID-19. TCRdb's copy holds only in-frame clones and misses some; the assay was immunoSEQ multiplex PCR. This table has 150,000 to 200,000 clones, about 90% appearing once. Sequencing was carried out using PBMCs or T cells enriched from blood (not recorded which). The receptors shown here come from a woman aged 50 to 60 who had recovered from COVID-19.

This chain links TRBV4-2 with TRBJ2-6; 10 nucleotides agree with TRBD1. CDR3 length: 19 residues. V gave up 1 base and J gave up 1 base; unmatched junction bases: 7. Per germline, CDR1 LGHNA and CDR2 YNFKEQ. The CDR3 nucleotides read TGTGCCAGCAGCCAAGGCGGGACAGGGGTGGGTTCTGGGGCCAACGTCCTGACTTTC. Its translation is CASSQGGTGVGSGANVLTF.

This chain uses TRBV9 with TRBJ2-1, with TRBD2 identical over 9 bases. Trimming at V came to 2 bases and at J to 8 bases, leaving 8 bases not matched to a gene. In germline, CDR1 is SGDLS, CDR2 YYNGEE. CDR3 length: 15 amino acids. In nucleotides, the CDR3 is TGTGCCAGCAGCGTTGGTAGCGGGAGTCACTATGAGCAGTTCTTC. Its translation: CASSVGSGSHYEQFF.

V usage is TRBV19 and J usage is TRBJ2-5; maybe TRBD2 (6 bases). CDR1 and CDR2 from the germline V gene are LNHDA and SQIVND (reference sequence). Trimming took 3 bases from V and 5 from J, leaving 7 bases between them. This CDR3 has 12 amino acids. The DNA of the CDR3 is TGTGCCAGTAGTATGGGGGGTGAGACCCAGTACTTC. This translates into CASSMGGETQYF.

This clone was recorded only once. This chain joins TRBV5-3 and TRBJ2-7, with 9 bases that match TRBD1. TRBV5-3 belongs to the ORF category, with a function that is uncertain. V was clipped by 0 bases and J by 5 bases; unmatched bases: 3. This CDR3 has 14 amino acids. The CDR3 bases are TGTGCCAGAAGCTTGGGGACAGGGGCCCACGAGCAGTACTTC. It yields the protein CARSLGTGAHEQYF.

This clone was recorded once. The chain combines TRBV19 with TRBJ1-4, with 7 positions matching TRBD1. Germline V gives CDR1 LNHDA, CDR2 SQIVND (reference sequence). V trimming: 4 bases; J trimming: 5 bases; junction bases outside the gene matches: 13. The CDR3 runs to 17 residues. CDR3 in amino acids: CASSKDRPILWNEKLFF. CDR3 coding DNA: TGTGCCAGTAGTAAGGACAGGCCCATCTTATGGAATGAAAAACTGTTTTTT.

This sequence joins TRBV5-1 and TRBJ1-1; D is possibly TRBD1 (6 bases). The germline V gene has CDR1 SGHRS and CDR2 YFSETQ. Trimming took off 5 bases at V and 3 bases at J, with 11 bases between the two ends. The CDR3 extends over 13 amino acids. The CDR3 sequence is CASRRQEYTEAFF. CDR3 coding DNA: TGCGCCAGCAGGCGACAGGAGTACACTGAAGCTTTCTTT.

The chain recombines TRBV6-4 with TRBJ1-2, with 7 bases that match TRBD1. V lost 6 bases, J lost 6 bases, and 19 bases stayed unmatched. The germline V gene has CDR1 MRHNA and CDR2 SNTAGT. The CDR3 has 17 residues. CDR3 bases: TGTGCCAGCAGCCCGCTACCAAAGACAGGGCGGAGGGATGGCTACACCTTC. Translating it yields CASSPLPKTGRRDGYTF.

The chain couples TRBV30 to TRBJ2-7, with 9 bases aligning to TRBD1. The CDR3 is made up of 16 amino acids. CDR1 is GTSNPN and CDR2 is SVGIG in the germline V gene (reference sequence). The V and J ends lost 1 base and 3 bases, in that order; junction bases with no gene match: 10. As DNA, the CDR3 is TGTGCCTGGAGTGGAGGACAGGGGACTACTTTCTACGAGCAGTACTTC. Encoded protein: CAWSGGQGTTFYEQYF.

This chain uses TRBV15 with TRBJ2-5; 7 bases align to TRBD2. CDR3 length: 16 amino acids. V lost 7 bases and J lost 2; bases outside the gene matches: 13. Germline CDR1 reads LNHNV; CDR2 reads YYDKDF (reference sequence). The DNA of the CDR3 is TGTGCCACCACACCAGCTTGGGGGGAGGGTCAAGAGACCCAGTACTTC. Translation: CATTPAWGEGQETQYF.